The rows below give T cell receptor beta chains drawn from one sample of a study of T cell repertoires in cytomegalovirus infection. The antigens for these receptors are not known. TCRdb reprocessed the reads with MiXCR, giving one entry per CDR3 protein. The repertoire includes 300,000 to 400,000 distinct CDR3 sequences, around 29% of them detected once, and 20% sits in the top ten. The sequences come from cultured PBMCs, collected from culture after CMV antigen stimulation. The receptors here all came from a human donor in good health (CMV status not recorded). Some clones in this sample may be carry-over from other donors' samples. Each CDR3 is given with its conserved first and last residue. Clone size is shown for a subset of rows, as once, few, many or a class of expanded clone.

V gene	clone size	J gene	CDR3 protein
TRBV7-9	once	TRBJ2-7	CASSSDRGVGYEQYF
TRBV20-1	.	TRBJ2-3	CSARDQSTDTQYF
TRBV7-2	many	TRBJ1-1	CASSTYLMNTEAFF
TRBV11-2	.	TRBJ1-4	CASSRDRVQEKLFF
TRBV27	few	TRBJ2-7	CASSQTSGLPYEQYF
TRBV18	few	TRBJ1-4	CASSPRGQHNEKLFF
TRBV7-9	.	TRBJ1-2	CASSWDRVYDGYTF
TRBV6-5	.	TRBJ2-6	CASSYSRGSSGANVLTF
TRBV29-1	few	TRBJ1-1	CSVERRLNTEAFF
TRBV5-1	.	TRBJ2-1	CASSFSGLAHYNEQFF
TRBV27	.	TRBJ1-6	CASSKGLAGHGSPLHF
TRBV9	.	TRBJ1-1	CASSKGQGAGGTEAFF
TRBV7-9	many	TRBJ1-2	CASSLPGSGGYTF
TRBV19	.	TRBJ2-7	CASRNYEQYF
TRBV2	.	TRBJ1-2	CASKLDGNYGYTF
TRBV7-4	many	TRBJ1-1	CASSLVPRQGVGRTEAFF
TRBV7-3	few	TRBJ2-1	CASSLKRDRGTYNEQFF
TRBV7-6	few	TRBJ2-7	CASSRTIGANSYEQYF
TRBV3-1	few	TRBJ2-1	CASTTFGGPLGNEQFF
TRBV6-2/TRBV6-3	many	TRBJ1-1	CASRRGTGGEAFF
TRBV6-2/TRBV6-3	.	TRBJ2-1	CASSYSIAGGITDEQFF
TRBV12-3/TRBV12-4	few	TRBJ1-2	CASSPWTGSYRGYTF
TRBV3-1	once	TRBJ1-6	CASSQGGFLLHF
TRBV27	few	TRBJ2-7	CASSRQPPPYEQYF
TRBV6-5	.	TRBJ2-1	CASSYSGGEGGTYNEQFF
TRBV12-3/TRBV12-4	.	TRBJ2-5	CASSRTSGETQYF
TRBV15	once	TRBJ2-5	CATSRYTVETQYF
TRBV25-1	few	TRBJ2-3	CASSPFTGRAQDTQYF
TRBV12-3/TRBV12-4	few	TRBJ2-2	CASSLGAGELFF
TRBV28	many	TRBJ1-1	CASSYRDRGKNTEAFF
TRBV20-1	.	TRBJ2-1	CSAIHEGFNEQFF
TRBV20-1	.	TRBJ1-1	CSATFREGETEAFF
TRBV2	few	TRBJ2-2	CASIRDYTNTGELFF
TRBV7-9	.	TRBJ2-2	CASSLGSGNTGELFF
TRBV7-2	many	TRBJ1-1	CASSPQGIGTEAFF
TRBV5-4	.	TRBJ2-2	CASSLAGAGANTGELFF
TRBV10-3	.	TRBJ2-5	CAISEGGARETQYF
TRBV5-4	.	TRBJ2-1	CASSLRGTSGDEQFF
TRBV6-6	.	TRBJ2-7	CASSYSGRGGEYF
TRBV7-9	.	TRBJ2-1	CASSFYRGLGDEQFF
TRBV6-1	.	TRBJ2-5	CASSYEGVQETQYF
TRBV11-2	.	TRBJ1-4	CASSSTGQARNEKLFF
TRBV11-2	.	TRBJ1-4	CASSPTGQQRLFF
TRBV19	.	TRBJ2-1	CASSMRASPTQGANEQFF
TRBV7-2	many	TRBJ1-2	CASSSDRSNYGYTF
TRBV12-3/TRBV12-4	many	TRBJ2-7	CASSLRASYEQYF